These T cell receptor beta chains were read from a single sample in a study of blood T cell repertoires in COVID-19. Produced via immunoSEQ multiplex PCR; TCRdb's table is partial and in-frame only. The data contain about 46,000 clones, 80% to 90% of them singletons. Material for sequencing was peripheral blood. These receptors all stem from a woman aged 80 or over with COVID-19, enrolled during active disease. Both conserved end residues are part of each CDR3. D genes are given only for firm matches. Expanded clones are given a class, and other clones once, few, many or no size at all.

V gene	clone size	D gene	J gene	CDR3 protein	CDR3 DNA
TRBV19	NA	TRBD1	TRBJ1-6	CASTLQGAYNSPLHF	TGTGCCAGTACGCTACAGGGGGCCTATAATTCACCCCTCCACTTT
TRBV5-6	once	TRBD1	TRBJ1-6	CASSLGPRGTDNSPLHF	TGTGCCAGCAGCTTGGGGCCTCGGGGGACAGATAATTCACCCCTCCACTTT
TRBV7-6	NA	TRBD1	TRBJ2-7	CASSDSRTGGSSYEQYF	TGTGCCAGCAGCGACTCCCGCACAGGGGGGAGTTCCTACGAGCAGTACTTC
TRBV7-3	NA	NA	TRBJ2-1	CATSQGGGYNEQFF	TGTGCCACCTCCCAGGGGGGAGGCTACAATGAGCAGTTCTTC
TRBV7-8	NA	NA	TRBJ1-2	CASSLAGRSEGYTF	TGTGCCAGCAGCTTAGCCGGACGTAGCGAGGGCTACACCTTC
TRBV11-2	few	NA	TRBJ1-2	CASSLDPGRGYTF	TGTGCCAGCAGCTTAGATCCAGGTCGGGGCTACACCTTC
TRBV23-1	few	NA	TRBJ1-4	CASSHSTGTWGEKLFF	TGCGCCAGCAGTCATTCCACAGGGACCTGGGGTGAAAAACTGTTTTTT
TRBV10-3	NA	NA	TRBJ1-1	CARRVPGMNTEAFF	TGTGCCAGACGGGTGCCGGGAATGAACACTGAAGCTTTCTTT
TRBV5-6	NA	TRBD2	TRBJ2-1	CASSPFSGTSYNEQFF	TGTGCCAGCAGCCCCTTTAGCGGGACATCCTACAATGAGCAGTTCTTC
TRBV28	NA	NA	TRBJ2-1	CASSPISSDSKQFF	TGTGCCAGCAGCCCGATAAGTTCCGACAGTAAGCAGTTCTTC
TRBV3-1/TRBV3-2	NA	NA	TRBJ1-1	CASSPLTGSPEAFF	TGTGCCAGCAGCCCGCTAACAGGGAGCCCTGAAGCTTTCTTT
TRBV5-1	NA	NA	TRBJ2-2	CASSSQGFTGELFF	TGCGCCAGCAGCTCGCAGGGGTTCACCGGGGAGCTGTTTTTT
TRBV4-2	NA	TRBD2	TRBJ2-7	CASSPGGVAYEQYF	TGTGCCAGCAGCCCGGGGGGGGTCGCATACGAGCAGTACTTC
TRBV7-2	few	NA	TRBJ2-5	CASSLQTATQETQYF	TGTGCCAGCAGCCTGCAGACAGCGACCCAAGAGACCCAGTACTTC
TRBV5-1	many	NA	TRBJ2-5	CASSLNVEETQYF	TGCGCCAGCAGCCTAAACGTGGAAGAGACCCAGTACTTC
TRBV4-3	NA	NA	TRBJ1-1	CASSQETTDTEAFF	TGCGCCAGCAGCCAAGAAACTACGGACACTGAAGCTTTCTTT
TRBV24-1	NA	NA	TRBJ1-1	CATRKGAGEPLF	TGTGCCACCAGAAAAGGGGCGGGGGAACCCCTCTTT
TRBV9	NA	TRBD1	TRBJ2-2	CASSPRGGTGGSGELFF	TGTGCCAGCAGCCCCCGGGGCGGGACAGGGGGCTCCGGGGAGCTGTTTTTT
TRBV7-2	NA	NA	TRBJ2-1	CASSLASSGRGDNEQFF	TGTGCCAGCAGCTTAGCCTCGAGCGGACGAGGCGACAATGAGCAGTTCTTC
TRBV6-6	NA	NA	TRBJ2-2	CASSQRHVNTGELFF	TGTGCCAGCAGTCAAAGACACGTAAACACCGGGGAGCTGTTTTTT
TRBV20-1	NA	TRBD2	TRBJ2-3	CSASNREGGTDTQYF	TGCAGTGCTAGTAATCGGGAGGGTGGAACAGATACGCAGTATTTT
TRBV7-2	NA	TRBD2	TRBJ2-1	CASSFPLATSSYNEQFF	TGTGCCAGCAGCTTCCCACTAGCGACGAGCTCCTACAATGAGCAGTTCTTC
TRBV6-6	NA	NA	TRBJ1-4	CASSYAGLGEKLFF	TGTGCCAGCAGTTACGCGGGTCTCGGGGAAAAACTGTTTTTT
TRBV11-2	NA	TRBD1	TRBJ1-1	CASSHYRGKDTEAFF	TGTGCCAGCAGCCATTACAGGGGGAAGGACACTGAAGCTTTCTTT
TRBV7-8	NA	TRBD1	TRBJ1-5	CASSLRTGVQPQHF	TGTGCCAGCAGCTTAAGGACAGGGGTTCAGCCCCAGCATTTT
TRBV19	NA	NA	TRBJ1-2	CASTWAGKRDGYTF	TGTGCCAGCACATGGGCGGGGAAACGCGATGGCTACACCTTC
TRBV5-5	NA	TRBD2	TRBJ2-3	CASSSGGTDTQYF	TGTGCCAGCAGTAGCGGGGGGACAGATACGCAGTATTTT
TRBV19	NA	NA	TRBJ1-5	CASRGRDTHQPQHF	TGTGCCAGTAGGGGGAGGGACACTCATCAGCCCCAGCATTTT
TRBV28	NA	NA	TRBJ1-1	CASRTSGFMNTEAFF	TGTGCCAGCAGGACCTCAGGATTTATGAACACTGAAGCTTTCTTT
TRBV29-1	NA	NA	TRBJ2-6	CSVDPFESGANVLTF	TGCAGCGTTGACCCTTTTGAGTCTGGGGCCAACGTCCTGACTTTC
TRBV27	NA	NA	TRBJ1-1	CASSLTSTTGNTEAFF	TGTGCCAGCAGTTTAACTTCTACGACAGGGAACACTGAAGCTTTCTTT